Detailed here is one T cell receptor beta chain. Data came from immunoSEQ multiplex PCR; TCRdb stores just in-frame clones and leaves some out. Of tens of thousands of clones in the sample, over 90% were seen once. These data come from a study of technical replicates of blood from a handful of donors. Material: PBMCs. This TCR derives from a human donor in good health. Some clones in this sample may be carry-over from other donors' samples.

This chain's CDR3 is CAWNLPGQQNEKLFF. The CDR3 nucleotides read TGTGCCTGGAACCTACCGGGACAGCAAAATGAAAAACTGTTTTTT. V gene TRBV30 combines with J gene TRBJ1-4; 7 positions match TRBD1. Germline V gene sequence: CDR1 GTSNPN, CDR2 SVGIG (reference sequence). Trimming cost V 4 bases and J 5 bases; bases outside gene matches: 10. The CDR3 loop spans 15 amino acids.